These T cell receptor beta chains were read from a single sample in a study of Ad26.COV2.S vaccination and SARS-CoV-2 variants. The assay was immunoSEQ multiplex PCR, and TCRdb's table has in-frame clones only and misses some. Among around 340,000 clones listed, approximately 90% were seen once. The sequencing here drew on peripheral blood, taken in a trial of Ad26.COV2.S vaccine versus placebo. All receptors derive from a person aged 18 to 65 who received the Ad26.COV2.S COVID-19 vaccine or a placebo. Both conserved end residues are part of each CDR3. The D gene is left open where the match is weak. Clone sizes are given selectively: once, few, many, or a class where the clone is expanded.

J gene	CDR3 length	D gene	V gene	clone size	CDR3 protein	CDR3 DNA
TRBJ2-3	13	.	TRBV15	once	CATSRDKADTQYF	TGTGCCACCAGCAGAGATAAAGCAGATACGCAGTATTTT
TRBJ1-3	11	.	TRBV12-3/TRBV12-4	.	CATAVGNTIYF	TGTGCCACCGCAGTTGGAAACACCATATATTTT
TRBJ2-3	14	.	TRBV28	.	CASSSPRRTDTQYF	TGTGCCAGCAGCAGCCCCCGCCGGACAGATACGCAGTATTTT
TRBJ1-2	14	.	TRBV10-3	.	CAISGGAIGYGYTF	TGTGCCATCAGTGGGGGGGCTATCGGCTATGGCTACACCTTC
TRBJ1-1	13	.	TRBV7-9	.	CASSYRPNTEAFF	TGTGCCAGCAGCTACCGACCGAACACTGAAGCTTTCTTT
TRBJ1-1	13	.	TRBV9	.	CASSVGVTSEAFF	TGTGCCAGCAGCGTAGGTGTCACGTCTGAAGCTTTCTTT
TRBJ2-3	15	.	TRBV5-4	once	CASSQTGTFTDTQYF	TGTGCCAGCAGCCAAACAGGTACCTTCACAGATACGCAGTATTTT
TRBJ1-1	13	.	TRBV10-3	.	CAISVTTNTEAFF	TGTGCCATCAGTGTCACAACGAACACTGAAGCTTTCTTT
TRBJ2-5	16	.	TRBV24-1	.	CATSDPKGSEQETQYF	TGTGCCACCAGTGATCCCAAGGGTTCGGAACAAGAGACCCAGTACTTC
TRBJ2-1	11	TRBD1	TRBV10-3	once	CAIGQGNEQFF	TGTGCCATCGGACAGGGCAATGAGCAGTTCTTC
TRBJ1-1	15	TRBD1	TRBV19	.	CASSSSGQGSTEAFF	TGTGCCAGTAGTTCCTCGGGACAGGGCTCCACTGAAGCTTTCTTT
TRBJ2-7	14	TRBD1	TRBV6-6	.	CASRTGQGAYEQYF	TGTGCCAGCAGGACGGGACAGGGGGCCTACGAGCAGTACTTC
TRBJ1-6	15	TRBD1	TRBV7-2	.	CASTFDRAANSPLHF	TGTGCCAGCACCTTCGACAGGGCGGCAAATTCACCCCTCCACTTT
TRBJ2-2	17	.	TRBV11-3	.	CASSLELTGTRTGELFF	TGTGCCAGCAGCTTAGAATTGACCGGGACACGCACCGGGGAGCTGTTTTTT
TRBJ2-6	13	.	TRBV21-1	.	CANGGDGANVLTF	TGTGCCAACGGGGGAGATGGGGCCAACGTCCTGACTTTC
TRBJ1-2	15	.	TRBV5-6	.	CASSLEAKVTYGYTF	TGTGCCAGCAGCTTGGAAGCAAAAGTTACATATGGCTACACCTTC
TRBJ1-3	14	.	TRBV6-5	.	CASSRQPSGNTIYF	TGTGCCAGCAGTAGACAGCCCTCTGGAAACACCATATATTTT
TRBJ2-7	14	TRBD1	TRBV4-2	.	CASSQVTGGYEQYF	TGTGCCAGCAGCCAAGTAACAGGGGGGTACGAGCAGTACTTC
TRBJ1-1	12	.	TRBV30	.	CACNPLATEAFF	TGTGCCTGCAACCCCCTGGCCACTGAAGCTTTCTTT
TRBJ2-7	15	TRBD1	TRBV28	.	CASSPPGQASYEQYF	TGTGCCAGCAGCCCCCCGGGACAGGCTTCCTACGAGCAGTACTTC
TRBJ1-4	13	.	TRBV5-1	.	CASSGGVNEKLFF	TGCGCCAGCAGCGGAGGTGTAAATGAAAAACTGTTTTTT
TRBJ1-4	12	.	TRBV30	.	CACDRPKEKLFF	TGTGCCTGTGACAGGCCGAAAGAAAAACTGTTTTTT
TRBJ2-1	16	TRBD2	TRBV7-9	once	CASSRLAGGPYNEQFF	TGTGCCAGCAGCCGTTTAGCGGGAGGGCCTTACAATGAGCAGTTCTTC
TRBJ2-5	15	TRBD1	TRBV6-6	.	CASSYLTGREETQYF	TGTGCCAGCAGTTACCTGACAGGGCGGGAAGAGACCCAGTACTTC
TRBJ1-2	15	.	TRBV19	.	CASSLRLGSGAGYTF	TGTGCCAGTAGTCTCCGTCTCGGGTCGGGGGCCGGCTACACCTTC
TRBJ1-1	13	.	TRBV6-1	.	CASSEALGAKAFF	TGTGCCAGCAGTGAAGCGTTAGGGGCTAAAGCTTTCTTT
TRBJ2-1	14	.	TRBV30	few	CAWSVWAGYNEQFF	TGTGCCTGGAGTGTATGGGCAGGTTACAATGAGCAGTTCTTC
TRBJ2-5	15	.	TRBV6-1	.	CASSEGWGLEETQYF	TGTGCCAGCAGTGAGGGTTGGGGCTTAGAAGAGACCCAGTACTTC
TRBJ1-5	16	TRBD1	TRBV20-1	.	CSASLPGDRYDQPQHF	TGCAGTGCTAGTCTCCCGGGGGACAGATATGATCAGCCCCAGCATTTT
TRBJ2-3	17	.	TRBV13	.	CASSSRRDHPVADTQYF	TGTGCCAGCAGCTCCCGCCGGGACCATCCAGTGGCAGATACGCAGTATTTT
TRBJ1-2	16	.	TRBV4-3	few	CASSQDWSGVGYGYTF	TGCGCCAGCAGCCAAGATTGGTCGGGGGTTGGATATGGCTACACCTTC
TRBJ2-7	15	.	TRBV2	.	CASTMDMGPHYEQYF	TGTGCCAGCACCATGGACATGGGCCCTCACTACGAGCAGTACTTC
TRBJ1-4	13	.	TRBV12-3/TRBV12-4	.	CASSFGGFEKLFF	TGTGCCAGCAGTTTCGGAGGGTTCGAAAAACTGTTTTTT
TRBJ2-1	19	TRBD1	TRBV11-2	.	CASSFHRLLRTGPYNEQFF	TGTGCCAGCAGCTTCCACCGCCTCCTCAGGACAGGGCCTTACAATGAGCAGTTCTTC
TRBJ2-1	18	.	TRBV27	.	CASSLSMRPGVPYNEQFF	TGTGCCAGCAGTTTATCGATGCGGCCAGGGGTCCCCTACAATGAGCAGTTCTTC
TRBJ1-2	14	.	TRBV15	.	CATSRDLQEYGYTF	TGTGCCACCAGCAGAGATCTCCAGGAATATGGCTACACCTTC
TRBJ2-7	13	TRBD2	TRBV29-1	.	CSVWTSDDYEQYF	TGCAGCGTATGGACTAGCGATGACTACGAGCAGTACTTC
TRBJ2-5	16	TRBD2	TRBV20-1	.	CSASGISGRRGETQYF	TGCAGTGCTAGTGGGATTAGCGGGAGGCGGGGAGAGACCCAGTACTTC
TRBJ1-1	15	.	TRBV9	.	CASNPSGGLNTEAFF	TGTGCCAGCAACCCCTCCGGGGGGCTAAACACTGAAGCTTTCTTT
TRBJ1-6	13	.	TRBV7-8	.	CASSLLRNSPLHF	TGTGCCAGCAGCCTACTCCGGAATTCACCCCTCCACTTT
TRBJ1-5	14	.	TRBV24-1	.	CATSGPGADQPQHF	TGTGCCACCAGTGGGCCAGGGGCGGATCAGCCCCAGCATTTT
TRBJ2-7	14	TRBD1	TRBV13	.	CASSRRDSPYEQYF	TGTGCCAGCAGCCGACGGGACAGCCCCTACGAGCAGTACTTC
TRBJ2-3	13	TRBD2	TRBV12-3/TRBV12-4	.	CATRSGIADTQYF	TGTGCCACCCGTAGCGGGATCGCAGATACGCAGTATTTT
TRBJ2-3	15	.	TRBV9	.	CASSVGSLSTDTQYF	TGTGCCAGCAGCGTAGGATCCTTAAGCACAGATACGCAGTATTTT
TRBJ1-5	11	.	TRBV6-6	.	CASSYPGPQHF	TGTGCCAGCAGTTACCCCGGGCCCCAGCATTTT
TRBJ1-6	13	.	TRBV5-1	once	CASSADSNSPLHF	TGCGCCAGCAGCGCGGACAGTAATTCACCCCTCCACTTT
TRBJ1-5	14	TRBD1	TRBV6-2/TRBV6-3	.	CASSYSQGAQPQHF	TGTGCCAGCAGTTACTCGCAGGGGGCCCAGCCCCAGCATTTT
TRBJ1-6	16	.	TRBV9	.	CASSPIGAGYNSPLHF	TGTGCCAGCAGCCCCATAGGGGCCGGTTATAATTCACCCCTCCACTTT